The clone carrying this T cell receptor (beta chain) showed up just a few times. Its antigen remains unidentified. The data were taken from a study of shared clonotypes between healthy human individuals. Across the study: Donor ages ranged 18 to 49 years: a couple of women, a few men. Study findings and constraints: Memory subsets generally showed lower estimated richness than naive subsets.

TCRdb's copy holds only in-frame clones and misses some; the assay was immunoSEQ multiplex PCR. The table lists just over 2,000,000 clones, approximately 95% of them singletons. Naive CD8 cells lacked CD45RO, underwent positive selection for CCR7 and left out terminally differentiated effector memory CD45RA+ cells. The CDR3 extends over 15 amino acids. Germline V gene lookup returns CDR1 SNHLY and CDR2 FYNNEI. J was trimmed by 2 bases and V by 2 bases; bases with no gene match: 3. This sequence joins TRBV2 and TRBJ1-5; 7 nucleotides align to TRBD1. The specimen was naive CD8+ T cells sorted from blood. This TCR was sampled from a man aged 18 to 30 in good health. This CDR3 is CASSEWGTGNQPQHF. The CDR3 bases are TGTGCCAGCAGTGAATGGGGGACAGGCAATCAGCCCCAGCATTTT.